What follows describes a single T cell receptor (beta chain). There are 13 residues in the CDR3. V was clipped by 0 bases and J by 10 bases, with 12 bases between them. CDR1 is MNHEY, CDR2 SVGAGI, per germline. This record belongs to a study of shared T cell receptors in the human thymus. The assay was immunoSEQ multiplex PCR, and TCRdb's table has in-frame clones only and misses some. This sample yields about 380,000 clones, of which 95% are seen a single time; roughly 0.02% belongs to the top ten. Material: thymocytes. This chain links TRBV6-5 with TRBJ2-5; tentatively, D is TRBD1 (6 bases). The clonotype was recovered from a human donor. The CDR3 here is CASSYSGQGNQYF. The CDR3 DNA sequence: TGTGCCAGCAGTTACTCGGGACAAGGGAACCAGTACTTC.